The 12 T cell receptor beta chains in this list originate from one sample, sequenced in a study of T cells in Graves' hyperthyroidism and ophthalmopathy. The TCR beta CDR3 regions underwent amplification using RNA transcripts as the source. A set of HTBI primers served as the primers for a first-round RT-PCR of the TCR CDR3. TCRdb reprocessed the multiplex PCR reads via MiXCR and lists one record per CDR3 protein. The sample consists of around 560,000 distinct CDR3 sequences, approximately 15% of them appearing once. Sample: blood. These receptors were obtained from a woman aged 18-29 years with Graves' hyperthyroidism.

V usage is TRBV6-5 and J usage is TRBJ1-6; D gene ambiguous. Looked up from germline, CDR1 is MNHEY and CDR2 is SVGAGI. The CDR3 is 14 residues long. V dropped 2 bases and J dropped 7 bases, with 9 bases sitting between them. The CDR3 DNA follows: TGTGCCAGCAGTTACGGTCCGGGGAATTCACCCCTCCACTTT. Amino acids: CASSYGPGNSPLHF.

This clonotype was counted at least ten times. The chain joins TRBV2 to TRBJ2-1, with TRBD2 matching 8 bases. Germline CDR1 SNHLY, CDR2 FYNNEI. The CDR3 consists of 13 residues. Trimming took 5 bases from V and 9 from J; bases not matched to a gene: 6. In nucleotides, the CDR3 is TGTGCCAGCAGTCCCGGGGGGGGGAGTGAGCAGTTCTTC. This sequence encodes CASSPGGGSEQFF.

The chain combines TRBV2 with TRBJ2-1; 8 bases match TRBD2. V lost 6 bases and J lost 2; bases outside the gene matches: 12. The germline V gene encodes CDR1 SNHLY and CDR2 FYNNEI. The CDR3 length is 17 residues. The CDR3 DNA reads TGTGCCAGCAGCCGGGTCGGGGCTAGCGGGCCCTACAATGAGCAGTTCTTC. Amino acid sequence: CASSRVGASGPYNEQFF. The full variable domain, in which reference TRBV2 and TRBJ2-1 provide the parts outside the CDR3, is EPEVTQTPSHQVTQMGQEVILRCVPISNHLYFYWYRQILGQKVEFLVSFYNNEISEKSEIFDDQFSVERPDGSNFTLKIRSTKLEDSAMYFCASSRVGASGPYNEQFFGPGTRLTVL.

The rearrangement uses TRBV24-1 and TRBJ2-7; possible D gene TRBD2, 6 bases. From germline, CDR1 is KGHDR and CDR2 SFDVKD. The CDR3 has 15 residues. Trimming pared 6 bases from V and 3 bases from J, leaving 17 bases between. This CDR3 is CATSPREAGVYEQYF. The CDR3 nucleotides read TGTGCCACCAGTCCTAGGGAGGCTGGGGTCTACGAGCAGTACTTC.

This sequence joins TRBV19 and TRBJ1-4; a weak D match, TRBD1 (5 bases). The CDR3 extends over 16 amino acids. Germline-derived CDR1 and CDR2 are LNHDA and SQIVND (reference sequence). The V end lost 4 bases, the J end lost 10 bases, and 22 bases lay between the germline ends. CDR3 nucleotides: TGTGCCAGTAGTACACTATCGACGGGGCAGAACGGAAAACTGTTTTTT. It codes for CASSTLSTGQNGKLFF. Supplemented by reference TRBV19 and TRBJ1-4, the full variable domain reads DGGITQSPKYLFRKEGQNVTLSCEQNLNHDAMYWYRQDPGQGLRLIYYSQIVNDFQKGDIAEGYSVSREKKESFPLTVTSAQKNPTAFYLCASSTLSTGQNGKLFFGSGTQLSVL.

The gene calls are TRBV6-1 and TRBJ1-1; weak D call: TRBD1 (6 bases). The CDR3 is made up of 13 amino acids. V was shortened by 9 bases and J by 4 bases, with 15 bases between the two germline ends. Germline CDR1 is MNHNS and CDR2 is SASEGT. The chain's CDR3 is CASTRQGSTEAFF. The CDR3 nucleotides read TGTGCCAGTACCCGTCAGGGGAGCACTGAAGCTTTCTTT.

As for this clonotype: One end of the junction fails to match germline, which may point to a read error. The gene calls are TRBV25-1 and TRBJ1-2; TRBD1 agrees at 9 bases. The germline V gene has CDR1 MGHDK and CDR2 SYGVNS. This CDR3 comprises 16 residues. The chain's CDR3 is CASSARDRERGYGYSF. The CDR3 DNA reads as TGTGCCAGCAGTGCCCGGGACAGGGAAAGAGGATATGGCTACAGCTTC.

In its sample, this clonotype was seen many times. This chain joins TRBV11-1 and TRBJ1-6, with D possibly matching TRBD1 (6 bases). In germline, CDR1 is SGHAT, CDR2 FQDESV (reference sequence). The CDR3 is made up of 16 amino acids. V was trimmed by 2 bases and J by 7 bases, leaving 15 bases between them. CDR3 nucleotide sequence: TGTGCCAGCAGCTTATCGTGGGGGCTGGAGAATTCACCCCTCCACTTT. Translated: CASSLSWGLENSPLHF.

The V and J genes are TRBV10-2 and TRBJ2-3, with D perhaps TRBD1 (5 bases). Germline CDR1 and CDR2: WSHSY and SAAADI. The CDR3 spans 16 residues. Between the trimmed V and J ends, which lost 3 bases and 0 bases, there was a span of 13 bases. CDR3 sequence reads: CASSELTEFSTDTQYF. The CDR3 DNA is TGCGCCAGCAGTGAACTGACAGAGTTCAGCACAGATACGCAGTATTTT.

This clonotype has at least ten counts. The chain couples TRBV7-2 to TRBJ1-1, with TRBD1 identical over 11 bases. V gave up 6 bases and J gave up 4 bases; unmatched junction bases: 7. CDR1 is SGHTA, CDR2 FQGNSA, per germline. The CDR3 contains 15 residues. This CDR3 reads CASSLGGTGGTEAFF. The CDR3 bases are TGTGCCAGCAGTCTAGGAGGGACAGGGGGCACTGAAGCTTTCTTT.

This clonotype came up many times. The chain joins TRBV29-1 to TRBJ2-3; the D gene is possibly TRBD2 (7 bases). Germline V gives CDR1 SQVTM, CDR2 ANQGSEA. V shed 4 bases and J shed 3 bases, with 11 bases lying between them. CDR3 size: 13 residues. For the CDR3, the DNA is TGCAGCGTTGTCGGGGGGCTGACAGATACGCAGTATTTT. It codes for CSVVGGLTDTQYF.

This clonotype was observed a handful of times. A much larger clone differs by one base, so this may be a read error. The chain recombines TRBV27 with TRBJ1-2, with a weak D call TRBD1 (5 bases). The V gene lost 5 bases and the J gene lost 4 bases, with 32 bases spanning the gap. Per the germline V gene, CDR1 is MNHEY and CDR2 is SMNVEV (reference sequence). The CDR3 contains 20 residues. The CDR3 here is CASSPLTHPPGTGAIYGYTF. As DNA, the CDR3 is TGTGCCAGCAGTCCCCTAACCCACCCCCCCGGGACGGGAGCCATCTATGGCTACACCTTC.